The next 20 T cell receptor beta chains were all read from a single sample in a study of CD4+ T cells in melanoma. Clones were read by immunoSEQ multiplex PCR, and TCRdb kept only the in-frame ones, dropping some. Among a few thousand clones listed, 65% were seen once. Sequences were obtained from cells from a culture (not recorded whether cultured in vitro). The receptors were gathered from a human donor with melanoma.

This chain links TRBV7-9 with TRBJ2-4, with 10 bases identical to TRBD2. Germline CDR1 reads SEHNR; CDR2 reads FQNEAQ (reference sequence). The CDR3 has 18 residues. Trimming cost V 6 bases and J 1 base; bases outside gene matches: 12. The CDR3 protein is CASRTSGAKGEAKNIQYF. The CDR3, as DNA: TGTGCCAGCAGAACTAGCGGGGCCAAGGGAGAGGCCAAAAACATTCAGTACTTC.

The chain couples TRBV29-1 to TRBJ1-2; TRBD1 is a possible D gene (6 bases). V lost 4 bases, J lost 2 bases, and 20 bases lay in between. CDR3 size: 16 residues. Germline V gene lookup returns CDR1 SQVTM and CDR2 ANQGSEA. DNA for the CDR3: TGCAGCGTTGCCACAACGGCGGGGGCGGGGAACTATGGCTACACCTTC. Translation: CSVATTAGAGNYGYTF.

The chain couples TRBV3-1 (or the pseudogene TRBV3-2) to TRBJ1-6, with a weak D call TRBD1 (5 bases). Per germline, CDR1 LGHDT and CDR2 YNNKEL (reference sequence). The length of the CDR3 is 14 residues. V dropped 4 bases and J dropped 9 bases, with 13 bases sitting between them. The CDR3 reads CASSRQGLGSPLHF. The CDR3 nucleotides read TGTGCCAGCAGCCGGCAGGGCCTCGGTTCACCCCTCCACTTT.

J is TRBJ2-3 and V is TRBV4-2, with a possible D match to TRBD2 (7 bases). The CDR3 runs 17 residues. The V end lost 0 bases, the J end lost 5 bases, and 18 bases lay between the germline ends. Per germline, CDR1 LGHNA and CDR2 YNFKEQ. CDR3 region: CASSQDLGGGDGDTQYF. In nucleotides, the CDR3 is TGTGCCAGCAGCCAAGATCTCGGAGGGGGGGATGGAGATACGCAGTATTTT.

J is TRBJ2-7 and V is TRBV5-6; D unclear. From germline, CDR1 is SGHDT and CDR2 YYEEEE. This CDR3 has 13 amino acids. The germline V and J ends were trimmed by 0 bases and 9 bases, with 13 bases remaining between them. In DNA form, the CDR3 reads TGTGCCAGCAGCTTGGTCGCTGGTAAGGGGCAGTACTTC. Encoded protein: CASSLVAGKGQYF.

CDR3 DNA sequence: TGTGCCAGCAGCCTACCCCAGGACAGGGGAGGGCAGTTCTTC. The encoded protein is CASSLPQDRGGQFF. The chain is built from TRBV28 and TRBJ2-1; 9 bases agree with TRBD1. Unmatched junction bases numbered 12, after V lost 6 bases and J lost 12 bases. Germline V gene lookup returns CDR1 MDHEN and CDR2 SYDVKM. The CDR3 length is 14 residues.

The J gene is TRBJ1-2, the V gene TRBV28; 8 bases agree with TRBD1. The CDR3 contains 15 residues. In germline, CDR1 is MDHEN, CDR2 SYDVKM. V was clipped by 2 bases and J by 8 bases; unmatched bases: 10. For the CDR3, the DNA is TGTGCCAGCAGTTTACAGGGGGCTGATTCACGGGGCTACACCTTC. It translates to CASSLQGADSRGYTF.

This clone is classed as medium-sized (0.01 to 0.1%). The rearrangement joins TRBV7-9 to TRBJ1-5, with D perhaps TRBD1 (5 bases). Germline loops: CDR1 SEHNR, CDR2 FQNEAQ (reference sequence). This CDR3 spans 15 amino acids. V gave up 1 base and J gave up 1 base, with 8 bases separating them. CDR3 residues: CASSLGGLSNQPQHF. Written as DNA, the CDR3 is TGTGCCAGCAGCTTAGGGGGCCTGAGCAATCAGCCCCAGCATTTT. The full variable domain, its missing parts supplied by reference TRBV7-9 and TRBJ1-5, is DTGVSQNPRHKITKRGQNVTFRCDPISEHNRLYWYRQTLGQGPEFLTYFQNEAQLEKSRLLSDRFSAERPKGSFSTLEIQRTEQGDSAMYLCASSLGGLSNQPQHFGDGTRLSIL.

The chain uses TRBV27 and TRBJ2-7, with 8 bases lining up with TRBD1. The germline CDR1 and CDR2 sequences are MNHEY and SMNVEV (reference sequence). Germline trimming cut 4 bases from V and 1 base from J; bases unmatched to any gene: 12. The CDR3 totals 17 residues. CDR3 residues: CASSSRSGTGVSYEQYF. CDR3 nucleotide sequence: TGTGCCAGCAGTTCGCGATCCGGGACAGGAGTGTCCTACGAGCAGTACTTC.

This rearrangement joins TRBV7-3 to TRBJ2-3; the D gene is possibly TRBD1 (6 bases). Germline values: CDR1 SGHTA, CDR2 FQGTGA. Trimming left V 2 bases short and J 5 bases short, with 14 bases between. The CDR3 sequence is 15 residues long. This CDR3 reads CASSLQGSLGDTQYF. The CDR3 region has the DNA TGTGCCAGCAGCTTACAGGGGAGTTTGGGAGATACGCAGTATTTT.

The gene calls are TRBV19 and TRBJ1-6, with a weak D call TRBD1 (5 bases). The CDR3 spans 14 residues. The ends were cut back, 5 bases at V and 8 bases at J, with 13 bases in the middle. Germline V gene data show CDR1 as LNHDA and CDR2 as SQIVND (reference sequence). In DNA, the CDR3 is TGTGCCAGTAGTCTCCGGGACGGCGATTCACCCCTCCACTTT. This codes for CASSLRDGDSPLHF.

This chain links TRBV7-9 with TRBJ2-1; D unclear. CDR1 SEHNR and CDR2 FQNEAQ come from the germline V gene (reference sequence). V gave up 5 bases and J gave up 7 bases, with 42 bases separating them. The CDR3 covers 23 residues. The CDR3 spells CASSTTDPAQQPSTPHPINEQFF. CDR3 nucleotide sequence: TGTGCCAGCAGCACCACAGACCCTGCCCAACAACCCTCAACGCCCCACCCAATTAATGAGCAGTTCTTC. Full variable domain (remainder filled in from reference TRBV7-9 and TRBJ2-1): DTGVSQNPRHKITKRGQNVTFRCDPISEHNRLYWYRQTLGQGPEFLTYFQNEAQLEKSRLLSDRFSAERPKGSFSTLEIQRTEQGDSAMYLCASSTTDPAQQPSTPHPINEQFFGPGTRLTVL.

The chain is built from TRBV9 and TRBJ2-6, with 11 bases lining up with TRBD2. The CDR3 runs to 17 residues. Unmatched junction bases numbered 2, after V lost 3 bases and J lost 0 bases. CDR1 is SGDLS, CDR2 YYNGEE, per germline. DNA for the CDR3: TGTGCCAGCAGCGCTAGCGGGGGGCTCTCTGGGGCCAACGTCCTGACTTTC. This sequence encodes CASSASGGLSGANVLTF.

In DNA form, the CDR3 reads TGTGCCAGCAGTTACCGACAGTTGAACACTGAAGCTTTCTTT. It translates to CASSYRQLNTEAFF. The chain carries TRBV6-5 and TRBJ1-1; D possibly corresponds to TRBD1 (5 bases). Between the trimmed V and J ends, which lost 2 bases and 0 bases, there was a span of 7 bases. In germline, CDR1 is MNHEY, CDR2 SVGAGI. The length of the CDR3 is 14 residues.

The V gene is TRBV5-1, the J gene TRBJ1-1; D gene unclear. This CDR3 comprises 11 residues. The germline V and J ends were trimmed by 4 bases and 3 bases, with 4 bases remaining between them. Germline CDR1 is SGHRS and CDR2 is YFSETQ. The CDR3 bases are TGCGCCAGCAGCACGGACACTGAAGCTTTCTTT. It yields the protein CASSTDTEAFF.

This clone was found once. J is TRBJ1-1 and V is TRBV30, with a weak D call TRBD1 (5 bases). The CDR3 length is 15 residues. The V end was cut by 0 bases, the J end by 3 bases, with 14 bases between. CDR1 GTSNPN and CDR2 SVGIG come from the germline V gene (reference sequence). This CDR3 is CAWSVLGRLDTEAFF. The CDR3 DNA is TGTGCCTGGAGTGTACTGGGGCGATTGGACACTGAAGCTTTCTTT.

The CDR3: CASSGGFSNQPQHF. The DNA for the CDR3 is TGTGCCAGCAGCGGTGGGTTTAGCAATCAGCCCCAGCATTTT. This sequence joins TRBV6-5 and TRBJ1-5; D is uncertain. Germline loops: CDR1 MNHEY, CDR2 SVGAGI. This CDR3 contains 14 residues. V was clipped by 6 bases and J by 0 bases, with 9 bases between them.

The chain recombines TRBV28 with TRBJ2-7, with D perhaps matching TRBD1 (6 bases). Looked up from germline, CDR1 is MDHEN and CDR2 is SYDVKM. The CDR3 is 15 residues long. Trimming removed 7 bases at V and 0 bases at J, with 16 bases between. CDR3 sequence: CASTYSGVASYEQYF. CDR3 bases: TGTGCCAGCACCTATTCAGGGGTTGCCTCCTACGAGCAGTACTTC.

This clone was detected only a few times. The V gene is TRBV19, the J gene TRBJ2-1; 7 bases are shared with TRBD1. CDR3 size: 15 residues. The ends lost 2 bases at V and 4 bases at J; junction bases unmatched: 5. Germline CDR1 LNHDA, CDR2 SQIVND (reference sequence). The CDR3 coding sequence is TGTGCCAGTAGTATATCGTCGGGACAGTACAATGAGCAGTTCTTC. It yields the protein CASSISSGQYNEQFF.

This clone was counted between two and nine times. The genes are TRBV28 and TRBJ1-5, with a tentative D call TRBD1 (6 bases). This CDR3 has 18 amino acids. Germline V gene sequence: CDR1 MDHEN, CDR2 SYDVKM. V shed 5 bases and J shed 0 bases, with 20 bases lying between them. CDR3 residues: CASSQRGEGEHSNQPQHF. The CDR3 DNA sequence: TGTGCCAGCAGTCAAAGGGGGGAAGGGGAACATAGCAATCAGCCCCAGCATTTT.